Each of the 7 T cell receptor beta chains below was sequenced from the same sample in a study of shared clonotypes between healthy human individuals (dated by TCRdb to 2020 to 2021). Library generation was performed with the immunoSEQ multiplex PCR assay. Held by TCRdb, this immuneACCESS table contains in-frame sequences only and omits some clones. Under half of the omission traces to an unresolved V gene where checked; the cause of the rest is unknown. The sample includes around 1.1 million clones, with 75% to 85% observed a single time. Roughly 0.65% of the sample is taken by the ten largest. The sequenced sample consisted of memory CD4+ T cells from PBMCs. Reading the label with the study, this specimen's cell subset or site is: CD45RA-negative fraction. The receptor source for this set is a man between 18 and 35 years old in good health. Some clones in this sample may be carry-over from other donors' samples.

The V gene is TRBV28, the J gene TRBJ2-1, with D unclear. The CDR3 length is 11 residues. V was shortened by 3 bases and J by 12 bases, with 9 bases between the two germline ends. In germline, CDR1 is MDHEN, CDR2 SYDVKM. The CDR3 sequence is CASSFLQRQFF. Written as DNA, the CDR3 is TGTGCCAGCAGTTTTCTACAGAGGCAGTTCTTC.

This sequence joins TRBV27 and TRBJ2-7; D is unresolved. Per the germline V gene, CDR1 is MNHEY and CDR2 is SMNVEV (reference sequence). Trimming stripped 5 bases from V and 2 bases from J, with 10 bases between. This CDR3 contains 13 residues. In nucleotides, the CDR3 is TGTGCCAGCAGTGAGAGGCAGGCCTACGAGCAGTACTTC. This gives the protein CASSERQAYEQYF.

This clone is a singleton in its sample. The chain carries TRBV7-9 and TRBJ2-5, with D tentatively TRBD1 (6 bases). This CDR3 is built from 14 residues. The germline V gene has CDR1 SEHNR and CDR2 FQNEAQ (reference sequence). Trimming cost V 5 bases and J 5 bases, with 15 bases left between them. CDR3 sequence reads: CASSRIRDKETQYF. As DNA, the CDR3 is TGTGCCAGCAGCCGAATCCGGGACAAGGAGACCCAGTACTTC.

The chain carries TRBV6-5 and TRBJ1-5; D is ambiguous. The CDR3 loop spans 15 amino acids. Germline V gene data show CDR1 as MNHEY and CDR2 as SVGAGI. With 6 bases removed from V and 0 bases from J, the gap between germline ends came to 12 bases. The chain's CDR3 is CASRAGAYSNQPQHF. Written as DNA, the CDR3 is TGTGCCAGCAGGGCTGGCGCCTATAGCAATCAGCCCCAGCATTTT.

V and J are TRBV5-4 and TRBJ2-1; 10 bases are shared with TRBD2. The CDR3 has 16 amino acids. CDR1 is SGHNT, CDR2 YYREEE, per germline (reference sequence). After removal of 2 bases from V and 5 bases from J, the junction contained 7 bases not matched to a gene. Here the CDR3 reads CASSFPAGGPNNEQFF. DNA of the CDR3: TGTGCCAGCAGCTTTCCAGCGGGAGGGCCCAACAATGAGCAGTTCTTC.

This clone appeared once. The rearrangement links TRBV28 to TRBJ2-1, with 12 positions matching TRBD2. Trimming cost V 6 bases and J 6 bases; bases outside gene matches: 6. Germline V lookup: CDR1 MDHEN, CDR2 SYDVKM. This CDR3 has 15 residues. CDR3 coding DNA: TGTGCCAGCAGGAGGGGACTAGCGGGCCCCAATGAGCAGTTCTTC. As protein: CASRRGLAGPNEQFF.

The rearrangement links TRBV7-9 to TRBJ2-7; no clear D. The CDR3 consists of 13 residues. Per the germline V gene, CDR1 is SEHNR and CDR2 is FQNEAQ (reference sequence). Trimming stripped 3 bases from V and 2 bases from J, with 8 bases between. The CDR3 nucleotides are TGTGCCAGCAGCTTGACGGAGCCCTACGAGCAGTACTTC. Residues: CASSLTEPYEQYF. Full variable domain (rest looked up from reference TRBV7-9 and TRBJ2-7): DTGVSQNPRHKITKRGQNVTFRCDPISEHNRLYWYRQTLGQGPEFLTYFQNEAQLEKSRLLSDRFSAERPKGSFSTLEIQRTEQGDSAMYLCASSLTEPYEQYFGPGTRLTVT.